Below, 23 T cell receptor beta chains from the same sample are listed, as sequenced in a study of cytomegalovirus exposure and HLA in healthy donors. 60 Vbeta and 13 Jbeta primers were used in PCR. Clones were read by immunoSEQ multiplex PCR, and TCRdb kept only the in-frame ones, dropping some. The table has 110,000 to 150,000 clones, around 80% seen once. The sequencing sample was made of PBMCs. All receptors come from a man between 18 and 35 years old in good health and CMV-seropositive.

This clone turned up a few times. The rearrangement joins TRBV28 to TRBJ2-3; 8 bases line up with TRBD2. Looked up from germline, CDR1 is MDHEN and CDR2 is SYDVKM. V was clipped by 4 bases and J by 0 bases; unmatched bases: 3. The CDR3 is 15 residues long. The CDR3 nucleotides read TGTGCCAGCAGTTCGGTAGCGGGAAGCACAGATACGCAGTATTTT. Translated: CASSSVAGSTDTQYF.

This sequence joins TRBV6-6 and TRBJ1-2; D ambiguous. Germline-derived CDR1 and CDR2 are MNHNY and SVGAGI (reference sequence). V lost 0 bases, J lost 8 bases, and 13 bases lay in between. The CDR3 contains 14 residues. CDR3 sequence (DNA): TGTGCCAGCAGTTACTCACGGGTGGGAGAAGGCTACACCTTC. Its protein is CASSYSRVGEGYTF.

This clone has just a few counts. The chain joins TRBV19 to TRBJ1-2; D is ambiguous. The CDR3 is 12 amino acids. V gave up 3 bases and J gave up 1 base, with 3 bases separating them. CDR1 is LNHDA and CDR2 is SQIVND in the germline V gene (reference sequence). Here the CDR3 reads CASSINNYGYTF. CDR3 DNA sequence: TGTGCCAGTAGTATTAATAACTATGGCTACACCTTC.

The chain couples TRBV19 to TRBJ1-2; 7 bases agree with TRBD1. The CDR3 runs to 14 residues. Germline CDR1 LNHDA, CDR2 SQIVND (reference sequence). The V gene end was trimmed by 5 bases and the J gene end by 4 bases; junction bases not matched to a gene: 7. For the CDR3, the DNA is TGTGCCAGTAGTTTCGGAGGGGGCGCCTATGGCTACACCTTC. Its translation is CASSFGGGAYGYTF.

In this sample, this clone turned up once. The rearrangement links TRBV11-2 to TRBJ1-1; D remains unclear. Germline CDR1 and CDR2: SGHAT and FQNNGV. This CDR3 has 16 amino acids. V shed 3 bases and J shed 0 bases, with 14 bases lying between them. The CDR3 is CASSFGRRLLNTEAFF. The CDR3 DNA sequence: TGTGCCAGCAGCTTTGGTAGGCGACTGCTGAACACTGAAGCTTTCTTT.

This clone was seen a single time. The V gene is TRBV11-2, the J gene TRBJ2-1, with 8 bases fitting TRBD1. Germline CDR1 is SGHAT and CDR2 is FQNNGV. This CDR3 is 15 amino acids long. Unmatched junction bases numbered 6, after V lost 0 bases and J lost 8 bases. DNA for the CDR3: TGTGCCAGCAGCTTAGACAGGGGGCTTATCGATGAGCAGTTCTTC. Translated: CASSLDRGLIDEQFF.

The chain has TRBV19 and TRBJ1-2; D call uncertain. Germline V lookup: CDR1 LNHDA, CDR2 SQIVND (reference sequence). With 3 bases removed from V and 8 bases from J, the gap between germline ends came to 16 bases. The CDR3 has 14 amino acids. CDR3 DNA sequence: TGTGCCAGTAGTATCGGTGGGCCCCCAACGGGCTACACCTTC. It codes for CASSIGGPPTGYTF.

V and J are TRBV27 and TRBJ2-1; D is undetermined. Trimming left V 5 bases short and J 0 bases short, with 11 bases between. CDR3 length equals 15 residues. Per the germline V gene, CDR1 is MNHEY and CDR2 is SMNVEV (reference sequence). The CDR3 here is CASSPTPSSYNEQFF. The CDR3 DNA sequence: TGTGCCAGCAGTCCCACTCCAAGCTCCTACAATGAGCAGTTCTTC.

J is TRBJ1-2 and V is TRBV5-4, with TRBD1 matching over 9 bases. CDR1 and CDR2 (germline): SGHNT, YYREEE (reference sequence). The trim removed 5 bases at V and 4 bases at J, leaving 9 bases unmatched. The CDR3 contains 15 residues. Written as DNA, the CDR3 is TGTGCCAGCAGTTACCCGACAGGGGGGTTCTATGGCTACACCTTC. Translated: CASSYPTGGFYGYTF.

This chain uses TRBV5-6 with TRBJ2-3; D gene ambiguous. With 0 bases removed from V and 6 bases from J, the gap between germline ends came to 5 bases. The CDR3 is 12 residues long. Germline CDR1 SGHDT, CDR2 YYEEEE. The CDR3 sequence is CASSLAVDTQYF. The DNA of the CDR3 is TGTGCCAGCAGCTTGGCTGTGGATACGCAGTATTTT.

This clone was seen more than once but under ten times. The chain joins TRBV9 to TRBJ2-2; D gene ambiguous. Trimming cost V 5 bases and J 4 bases, with 12 bases left between them. This CDR3 spans 14 amino acids. Germline-derived CDR1 and CDR2 are SGDLS and YYNGEE. The CDR3 here is CASRESPLTGELFF. CDR3 DNA sequence: TGTGCCAGCAGAGAGAGTCCCCTCACCGGGGAGCTGTTTTTT.

The genes are TRBV7-9 and TRBJ1-1; 7 bases line up with TRBD1. Germline lookup yields CDR1 SEHNR and CDR2 FQNEAQ (reference sequence). J lost 3 bases, V lost 8 bases, and 6 bases had no gene match. The CDR3 is made up of 13 amino acids. This chain's CDR3 is CASSQGGDTEAFF. The DNA for the CDR3 is TGTGCCAGCTCTCAGGGGGGCGACACTGAAGCTTTCTTT. The full variable domain, completed using reference TRBV7-9 and TRBJ1-1, is DTGVSQNPRHKITKRGQNVTFRCDPISEHNRLYWYRQTLGQGPEFLTYFQNEAQLEKSRLLSDRFSAERPKGSFSTLEIQRTEQGDSAMYLCASSQGGDTEAFFGQGTRLTVV.

The chain couples TRBV6-5 to TRBJ1-6; no clear D gene. This CDR3 has 12 residues. The germline V gene has CDR1 MNHEY and CDR2 SVGAGI. V was trimmed by 7 bases and J by 4 bases, leaving 5 bases between them. CDR3 nucleotide sequence: TGTGCCAGCACGGGTTATAATTCACCCCTCCACTTT. Residues: CASTGYNSPLHF.

This clone was observed a few times. The chain is built from TRBV28 and TRBJ2-7, with 7 bases that match TRBD2. Germline values: CDR1 MDHEN, CDR2 SYDVKM. Trimming took 6 bases from V and 3 from J; bases not matched to a gene: 5. The CDR3 runs 13 residues. The CDR3 DNA is TGTGCCAGCAGACTGACTAGCCACTACGAGCAGTACTTC. This translates into CASRLTSHYEQYF.

The chain links TRBV19 to TRBJ2-7; D is unclear. The CDR3 is made up of 12 amino acids. The V and J ends lost 3 bases and 2 bases respectively, with 5 bases between them. CDR1 and CDR2 (germline): LNHDA, SQIVND (reference sequence). The CDR3 loop reads CASSMGTYEQYF. The CDR3 DNA sequence: TGTGCCAGTAGTATGGGCACCTACGAGCAGTACTTC.

The chain carries TRBV2 and TRBJ1-5; the D is unclear. Germline CDR1 is SNHLY and CDR2 is FYNNEI. Trimming shortened V by 3 bases and J by 3 bases, and 12 bases separated the two germline ends. The CDR3 loop spans 15 amino acids. DNA for the CDR3: TGTGCCAGCAGTGATAGTCCCACCCCCAATCAGCCCCAGCATTTT. It translates to CASSDSPTPNQPQHF.

For this clone: The same CDR3 arises from other DNA sequences in this sample as well. This chain connects TRBV30 to TRBJ1-4; D is ambiguous. From germline, CDR1 is GTSNPN and CDR2 SVGIG (reference sequence). Trimming cost V 7 bases and J 3 bases, with 6 bases left between them. This CDR3 is 11 amino acids long. Here the CDR3 reads CALQPNEKLFF. The CDR3 DNA follows: TGTGCCTTACAGCCTAATGAAAAACTGTTTTTT.

This chain joins TRBV6-5 and TRBJ2-7; the D gene is possibly TRBD2 (6 bases). Germline CDR1 is MNHEY and CDR2 is SVGAGI. V dropped 6 bases and J dropped 0 bases, with 15 bases sitting between them. The CDR3 spans 15 residues. CDR3 sequence reads: CASRVGLANSYEQYF. As DNA, the CDR3 is TGTGCCAGCAGGGTGGGGCTAGCGAACTCCTACGAGCAGTACTTC.

The chain recombines TRBV4-1 with TRBJ1-4, with D maybe TRBD1 (5 bases). V was clipped by 0 bases and J by 11 bases, with 13 bases between them. Looked up from germline, CDR1 is MGHRA and CDR2 is YSYEKL. This CDR3 is built from 14 residues. CDR3 loop: CASSQDPQRGKLFF. In nucleotides, the CDR3 is TGCGCCAGCAGCCAAGATCCCCAGCGGGGGAAACTGTTTTTT.

The V call is TRBV7-9, the J call TRBJ2-1; D is ambiguous. Per germline, CDR1 SEHNR and CDR2 FQNEAQ (reference sequence). The CDR3 runs to 11 residues. V was cut by 1 base and J by 10 bases, with 5 bases left in between. The CDR3 region is CASSLEREQFF. The CDR3 coding sequence is TGTGCCAGCAGCTTAGAGAGGGAGCAGTTCTTC.

The chain is built from TRBV5-1 and TRBJ1-1; D is unresolved. Germline lookup yields CDR1 SGHRS and CDR2 YFSETQ. The V gene lost 5 bases and the J gene lost 3 bases, with 11 bases spanning the gap. This CDR3 comprises 13 residues. CDR3 DNA sequence: TGCGCCAGCAGAGGGCGCGGGGACACTGAAGCTTTCTTT. Its translation: CASRGRGDTEAFF.

The chain links TRBV29-1 to TRBJ1-1, with D possibly being TRBD1 (5 bases). The CDR3 extends over 13 amino acids. Trimming removed 2 bases from V and 5 bases from J, with 12 bases in between. Germline CDR1 and CDR2: SQVTM and ANQGSEA. The chain's CDR3 is CSVETGVGTEAFF. The CDR3, as DNA: TGCAGCGTTGAAACGGGGGTTGGGACTGAAGCTTTCTTT.

V usage is TRBV25-1 and J usage is TRBJ2-7, with 7 nucleotides matching TRBD2. CDR1 and CDR2 from the germline V gene are MGHDK and SYGVNS. J gave up 0 bases and V 3 bases, and 5 bases lay outside the gene matches. CDR3 length: 15 residues. The CDR3 DNA follows: TGTGCCAGCAGTGACAAAGCGGGGAGCTCCTACGAGCAGTACTTC. It yields the protein CASSDKAGSSYEQYF.